The present T cell receptor beta chain was sequenced within a study of graft-versus-host responses after intestinal transplantation. Study-level information: Anti-thymocyte globulin induction, then tacrolimus and steroids for around 3 years, went to all recipients.

Findings and limits, study-wide: After transplant, early declines in HvG clones were associated with peak levels of circulating GvH clones. Detected in recipient marrow were GvH clones, some of which were first observed in ileum or blood. High graft-versus-host to host-versus-graft clonal ratios were seen in allografts of patients with graft-donor T cell macrochimerism.

Sequencing was performed with immunoSEQ multiplex PCR; in TCRdb, only in-frame clones are kept and a portion is missing. This sample has tens of thousands of clones; under 95% occur once, and the top ten carry about 2%. As regards this clone: Its antigen is undetermined.

Between the trimmed V and J ends, which lost 5 bases and 3 bases, there was a span of 16 bases. The CDR3 spans 14 residues. The germline V gene has CDR1 GTSNPN and CDR2 SVGIG (reference sequence). The receptor was isolated from a human donor who received an intestinal transplant. The material sequenced was unstimulated CD8+ T cells sorted from spleen or lymph node cells, taken before intestinal transplant. The rearrangement joins TRBV30 to TRBJ1-1; D uncertain. CDR3 sequence: CAWARAGWDTEAFF. The CDR3 DNA is TGTGCCTGGGCGCGGGCCGGGTGGGACACTGAAGCTTTCTTT.